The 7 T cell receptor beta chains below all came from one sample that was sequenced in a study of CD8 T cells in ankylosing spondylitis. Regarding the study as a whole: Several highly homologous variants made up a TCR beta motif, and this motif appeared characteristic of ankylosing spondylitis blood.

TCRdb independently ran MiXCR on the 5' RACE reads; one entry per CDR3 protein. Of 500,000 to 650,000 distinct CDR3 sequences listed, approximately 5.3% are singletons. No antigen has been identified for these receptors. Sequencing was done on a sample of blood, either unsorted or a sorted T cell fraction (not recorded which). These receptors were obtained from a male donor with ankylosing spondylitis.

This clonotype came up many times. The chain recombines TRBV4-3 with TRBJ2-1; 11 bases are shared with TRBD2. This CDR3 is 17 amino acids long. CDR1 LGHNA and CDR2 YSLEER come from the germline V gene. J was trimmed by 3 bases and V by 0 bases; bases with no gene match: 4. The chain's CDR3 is CASSQDMGLADYNEQFF. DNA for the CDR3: TGCGCCAGCAGCCAAGATATGGGACTAGCGGACTACAATGAGCAGTTCTTC.

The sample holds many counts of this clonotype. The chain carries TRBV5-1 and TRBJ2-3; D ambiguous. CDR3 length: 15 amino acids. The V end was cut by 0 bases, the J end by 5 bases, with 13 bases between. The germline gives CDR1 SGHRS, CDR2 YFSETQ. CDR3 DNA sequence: TGCGCCAGCAGCTTGGGGCTCCCCATCAGAGATACGCAGTATTTT. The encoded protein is CASSLGLPIRDTQYF.

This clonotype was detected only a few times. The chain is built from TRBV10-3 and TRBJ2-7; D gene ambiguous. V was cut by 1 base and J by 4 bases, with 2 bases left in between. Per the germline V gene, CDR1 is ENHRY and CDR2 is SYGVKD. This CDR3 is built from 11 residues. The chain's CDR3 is CAISEWYEQYF. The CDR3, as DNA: TGTGCCATCAGTGAGTGGTACGAGCAGTACTTC.

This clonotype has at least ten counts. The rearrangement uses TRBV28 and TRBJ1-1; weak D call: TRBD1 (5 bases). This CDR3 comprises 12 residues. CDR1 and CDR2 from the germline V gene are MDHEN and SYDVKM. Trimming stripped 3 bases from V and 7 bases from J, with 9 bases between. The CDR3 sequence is CASSFRQREAFF. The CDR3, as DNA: TGTGCCAGCAGTTTTCGACAGCGTGAAGCTTTCTTT.

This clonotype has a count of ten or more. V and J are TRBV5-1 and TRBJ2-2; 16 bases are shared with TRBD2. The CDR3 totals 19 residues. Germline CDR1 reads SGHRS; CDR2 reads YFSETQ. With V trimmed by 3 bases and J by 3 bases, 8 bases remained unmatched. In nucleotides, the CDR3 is TGCGCCAGCAGCTCCACCGGGACTAGCGGGAGGGTCTACACCGGGGAGCTGTTTTTT. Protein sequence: CASSSTGTSGRVYTGELFF.

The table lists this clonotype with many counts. The CDR3: CATGADPYNEQFF. As DNA, the CDR3 is TGTGCCACAGGAGCGGACCCCTACAATGAGCAGTTCTTC. The genes are TRBV15 and TRBJ2-1; possible D gene TRBD2, 5 bases. In germline, CDR1 is LNHNV, CDR2 YYDKDF (reference sequence). The CDR3 runs 13 residues. With 9 bases removed from V and 2 bases from J, the gap between germline ends came to 11 bases.

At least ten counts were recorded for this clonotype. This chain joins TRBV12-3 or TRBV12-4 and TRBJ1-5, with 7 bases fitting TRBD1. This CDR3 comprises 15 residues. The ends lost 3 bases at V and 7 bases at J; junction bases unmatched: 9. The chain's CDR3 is CASSFRDSQGQPQHF. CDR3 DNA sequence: TGTGCCAGCAGTTTCCGGGACAGTCAAGGGCAGCCCCAGCATTTT.